Given below is one T cell receptor beta chain in context. Unexposed donor CD4+ T cells date from about 2010-2018, before the COVID-19 pandemic. The sample originates from a study of CD4 T cells in relation to SARS-CoV-2 and coronaviruses. Here immunoSEQ multiplex PCR was the method, and the copy in TCRdb shows in-frame clones only, minus some. The repertoire holds about 68,000 clones, with approximately 95% as singletons. This TCR came from a human donor in good health. Sequencing input: naive CD4+ T cells from PBMCs. Sample subset: naive CD4+ T cells isolated by negative enrichment.

CDR3 nucleotide sequence: TGTGCCAGCAGCTTGGCTTCTTCTAACTATGGCTACACCTTC. This gives the protein CASSLASSNYGYTF. The chain combines TRBV5-4 with TRBJ1-2; D not resolved. The CDR3 loop spans 14 amino acids. V shed 0 bases and J shed 0 bases, with 6 bases lying between them. Germline CDR1 SGHNT, CDR2 YYREEE (reference sequence).